Below, 26 T cell receptor beta chains from the same sample are listed, as sequenced in a study of beta chain features in type 1 diabetes. Of the isolated RNA, all was reverse transcribed, and so the sequenced material was expressed TCRB transcripts. Sequencing used immunoSEQ multiplex PCR; TCRdb keeps in-frame clones, though not all of them. This table has about 340,000 clones, approximately 8.2% appearing once. Specimen: central memory CD4+ T cells from blood. Receptor source: a woman aged 18-30 years in good health.

This clone was counted between two and nine times. The gene calls are TRBV10-3 and TRBJ1-2, with 11 bases identical to TRBD1. The CDR3 loop spans 14 amino acids. CDR1 and CDR2 (germline): ENHRY, SYGVKD. V dropped 6 bases and J dropped 6; count of bases not matched to a gene: 6. The CDR3 DNA follows: TGTGCCATCAGAATAGGACAGGGGGCGCATGGCTACACCTTC. Its translation: CAIRIGQGAHGYTF.

This clone was detected only a few times. The V and J genes are TRBV11-2 and TRBJ1-2, with 12 bases identical to TRBD1. The CDR3 length is 14 residues. Germline lookup yields CDR1 SGHAT and CDR2 FQNNGV. The V and J ends lost 4 bases and 7 bases, in that order; junction bases with no gene match: 4. The CDR3: CASSSGTGGFGYTF. In DNA, the CDR3 is TGTGCCAGCAGCTCTGGGACAGGGGGCTTTGGCTACACCTTC.

This clone was seen more than once but under ten times. The chain is built from TRBV25-1 and TRBJ1-2; TRBD1 matches at 8 bases. CDR1 MGHDK and CDR2 SYGVNS come from the germline V gene. Losses at the gene ends were 5 bases for V and 5 bases for J; bases not matched to a gene: 7. The CDR3 runs to 14 residues. The CDR3 bases are TGTGCCAGCAGTCAGGGGGCCCCCACTTATGGCTACACCTTC. Protein sequence: CASSQGAPTYGYTF.

In its sample, this clone was seen a few times. This sequence joins TRBV25-1 and TRBJ2-7, with 8 bases identical to TRBD1. J gave up 0 bases and V 2 bases, and 0 bases lay outside the gene matches. The CDR3 sequence is 14 residues long. The germline V gene encodes CDR1 MGHDK and CDR2 SYGVNS. Here the CDR3 reads CASSEDRGSYEQYF. CDR3 coding DNA: TGTGCCAGCAGTGAAGACAGGGGCTCCTACGAGCAGTACTTC.

This clone was seen repeatedly, ten times or more. The rearrangement uses TRBV7-8 and TRBJ2-1; D might be TRBD2 (5 bases). The CDR3 loop spans 16 amino acids. Per germline, CDR1 SGHVS and CDR2 FQNEAQ. V lost 2 bases and J 3 bases, leaving 14 bases between the germline ends. The CDR3 here is CASSLFSGILYNEQFF. The DNA of the CDR3 is TGTGCCAGCAGCTTATTTTCCGGGATCCTCTACAATGAGCAGTTCTTC.

The V call is TRBV10-3, the J call TRBJ2-3, with 7 bases matching TRBD1. This CDR3 contains 15 residues. The trim removed 11 bases at V and 0 bases at J, leaving 11 bases unmatched. CDR1 is ENHRY and CDR2 is SYGVKD in the germline V gene. CDR3 bases: TGTGCCTCAGGGGGAACCCAGGGGAGCACAGATACGCAGTATTTT. This translates into CASGGTQGSTDTQYF.

This sequence joins TRBV5-5 and TRBJ2-3; D is ambiguous. The germline V gene has CDR1 SGHKS and CDR2 YYEKEE (reference sequence). The V gene lost 1 base and the J gene lost 2 bases, with 14 bases spanning the gap. The CDR3 covers 16 residues. The chain's CDR3 is CASSLSFAIVTDTQYF. CDR3 DNA sequence: TGTGCCAGCAGCTTGAGCTTTGCAATAGTCACAGATACGCAGTATTTT. Full variable domain (remainder filled in from reference TRBV5-5 and TRBJ2-3): DAGVTQSPTHLIKTRGQQVTLRCSPISGHKSVSWYQQVLGQGPQFIFQYYEKEERGRGNFPDRFSARQFPNYSSELNVNALLLGDSALYLCASSLSFAIVTDTQYFGPGTRLTVL.

This clone showed up just a few times. V usage is TRBV5-4 and J usage is TRBJ1-1, with 7 positions matching TRBD1. Germline trimming cut 4 bases from V and 1 base from J; bases unmatched to any gene: 7. The CDR3 loop spans 15 amino acids. From germline, CDR1 is SGHNT and CDR2 YYREEE (reference sequence). The CDR3 nucleotides are TGTGCCAGCAGCCAAGGGGACAGTCGGAACACTGAAGCTTTCTTT. Protein sequence: CASSQGDSRNTEAFF.

Worth noting for this clone: This may stem from a read error, because a much larger clone lies one nucleotide away. The V call is TRBV6-5, the J call TRBJ2-5, with 14 positions matching TRBD2. Trimming cost V 6 bases and J 5 bases; bases outside gene matches: 5. Germline-derived CDR1 and CDR2 are MNHEY and SVGAGI. The CDR3 totals 15 residues. CDR3 sequence: CASSPGLAGVETQYF. CDR3 nucleotides: TGTGCCAGCAGCCCGGGACTAGCGGGAGTGGAGACCCAGTACTTC.

The V and J genes are TRBV5-6 and TRBJ1-5, with TRBD1 as a possible D gene (6 bases). Germline V gives CDR1 SGHDT, CDR2 YYEEEE. The germline V and J ends were trimmed by 3 bases and 8 bases, with 18 bases remaining between them. The CDR3 length is 15 residues. Written as DNA, the CDR3 is TGTGCCAGCAGCTCAACAGGGATCCCCGGGGAGCCCCAGCATTTT. This codes for CASSSTGIPGEPQHF.

The V call is TRBV2, the J call TRBJ2-6; D not resolved. The V end was cut by 7 bases, the J end by 0 bases, with 13 bases between. The CDR3 consists of 16 residues. Germline V gene data show CDR1 as SNHLY and CDR2 as FYNNEI. The CDR3 sequence is CASTKRKGSGANVLTF. The CDR3 DNA follows: TGTGCCAGCACTAAAAGGAAGGGCTCTGGGGCCAACGTCCTGACTTTC.

This clone appeared a few times. The V and J genes are TRBV5-4 and TRBJ2-7; no clear D. Trimming left V 4 bases short and J 2 bases short, with 10 bases between. The CDR3 consists of 13 residues. Germline V gene sequence: CDR1 SGHNT, CDR2 YYREEE (reference sequence). CDR3 DNA sequence: TGTGCCAGCAGCCACCCAGCCACCTACGAGCAGTACTTC. Translating gives CASSHPATYEQYF.

CDR3 nucleotide sequence: TGTGCCAGCAGCTTGGAATGGGGAGGCGAGCAGTACTTC. Translation gives CASSLEWGGEQYF. The chain employs TRBV5-5 and TRBJ2-7, with a tentative D call TRBD2 (6 bases). This CDR3 is built from 13 residues. The V end was cut by 0 bases, the J end by 6 bases, with 10 bases between. CDR1 and CDR2 from the germline V gene are SGHKS and YYEKEE (reference sequence).

The V gene is TRBV18, the J gene TRBJ1-4, with D perhaps matching TRBD1 (5 bases). The CDR3 has 16 amino acids. CDR1 is KGHSH and CDR2 is LQKENI in the germline V gene. V was shortened by 3 bases and J by 4 bases, with 15 bases between the two germline ends. CDR3 sequence reads: CASSPFSGDVNEKLFF. As DNA, the CDR3 is TGTGCCAGCTCACCGTTTTCGGGGGACGTTAATGAAAAACTGTTTTTT.

This clone has a handful of counts. The rearrangement links TRBV27 to TRBJ2-3; tentatively, D is TRBD2 (6 bases). V dropped 5 bases and J dropped 5 bases, with 17 bases sitting between them. CDR3 length: 15 residues. Germline values: CDR1 MNHEY, CDR2 SMNVEV (reference sequence). The CDR3 reads CASSVLSGGEDTQYF. The CDR3 DNA is TGTGCCAGCAGTGTCCTTAGCGGAGGGGAAGATACGCAGTATTTT.

This clone was observed at least ten times. CDR3 sequence: CASSLAGGPSYNEQFF. Written as DNA, the CDR3 is TGTGCCAGCAGTTTAGCGGGAGGGCCGTCTTACAATGAGCAGTTCTTC. The genes are TRBV6-6 and TRBJ2-1, with 11 positions matching TRBD2. The CDR3 sequence is 16 residues long. J gave up 4 bases and V 4 bases, and 6 bases lay outside the gene matches. Germline values: CDR1 MNHNY, CDR2 SVGAGI (reference sequence).

The chain combines TRBV7-2 with TRBJ1-3; D call uncertain. Germline CDR1 is SGHTA and CDR2 is FQGNSA. This CDR3 contains 14 residues. Trimming shortened V by 4 bases and J by 1 base, and 8 bases separated the two germline ends. CDR3 in DNA: TGTGCCAGCAGCTCCCAACCTTCTGGAAACACCATATATTTT. Amino acids: CASSSQPSGNTIYF.

J is TRBJ1-5 and V is TRBV28, with D perhaps TRBD1 (6 bases). Germline V CDR1 and CDR2: MDHEN, SYDVKM. Trimming took 7 bases from V and 5 from J, leaving 18 bases between them. This CDR3 has 15 residues. DNA for the CDR3: TGTGCCAGCAACAAACGAGGGGGGGCGGATCAGCCCCAGCATTTT. Translated: CASNKRGGADQPQHF.

This chain joins TRBV5-1 and TRBJ2-3; 7 nucleotides match TRBD1. After removal of 4 bases from V and 3 bases from J, the junction contained 2 bases not matched to a gene. Germline lookup yields CDR1 SGHRS and CDR2 YFSETQ. The CDR3 is 13 amino acids. Here the CDR3 DNA reads TGCGCCAGCAGCGACAGGGAAACAGATACGCAGTATTTT. It yields the protein CASSDRETDTQYF.

The V gene is TRBV7-9, the J gene TRBJ2-1, with unresolved D. The CDR3 extends over 13 amino acids. Trimming removed 8 bases from V and 7 bases from J, with 15 bases in between. Germline V gene lookup returns CDR1 SEHNR and CDR2 FQNEAQ (reference sequence). The CDR3: CASVPWNLNEQFF. CDR3 coding DNA: TGTGCCAGCGTACCCTGGAACCTGAATGAGCAGTTCTTC.

This clone has more than one count but fewer than ten. The V call is TRBV5-6, the J call TRBJ2-3; 7 bases match TRBD2. CDR3 length equals 15 residues. The junction had 6 bases not matched to a gene; V was cut back by 5 bases and J by 0 bases. Germline CDR1 and CDR2: SGHDT and YYEEEE. In DNA form, the CDR3 reads TGTGCCAGCAGGACGAGCGGGATCAGCACAGATACGCAGTATTTT. This translates into CASRTSGISTDTQYF. The full variable domain, in which reference TRBV5-6 and TRBJ2-3 provide the parts outside the CDR3, is DAGVTQSPTHLIKTRGQQVTLRCSPKSGHDTVSWYQQALGQGPQFIFQYYEEEERQRGNFPDRFSGHQFPNYSSELNVNALLLGDSALYLCASRTSGISTDTQYFGPGTRLTVL.

In this sample, this clone turned up a few times. This rearrangement joins TRBV5-1 to TRBJ1-2; D possibly corresponds to TRBD1 (6 bases). This CDR3 is built from 14 residues. Germline assignment: CDR1 SGHRS and CDR2 YFSETQ. Deletions cut 3 bases from V and 8 bases from J, with 17 bases between. In DNA form, the CDR3 reads TGCGCCAGCAGCTCCATCAGGGGAGGAGGCGGCTACACCTTC. It codes for CASSSIRGGGGYTF.

This clone was seen many times. The chain couples TRBV4-3 to TRBJ2-3, with D unresolved. In germline, CDR1 is LGHNA, CDR2 YSLEER. V was clipped by 1 base and J by 0 bases, with 14 bases between them. CDR3 size: 17 residues. The CDR3 DNA is TGCGCCAGCAGCCAAGGGCCCCGGGCCCCTAGCACAGATACGCAGTATTTT. Translated: CASSQGPRAPSTDTQYF.

This clone occurred a few times. The V and J genes are TRBV7-6 and TRBJ2-1; 7 bases align to TRBD1. V lost 5 bases, J lost 2 bases, and 15 bases stayed unmatched. Germline-derived CDR1 and CDR2 are SGHVS and FNYEAQ. The CDR3 has 18 residues. DNA for the CDR3: TGTGCCAGCAGCCTGACCGGGACAGAACCCTATACCTACAATGAGCAGTTCTTC. Translation gives CASSLTGTEPYTYNEQFF.

The gene calls are TRBV5-8 and TRBJ2-1, with 11 positions matching TRBD2. Looked up from germline, CDR1 is SGHTS and CDR2 is YDEGEE. With 4 bases clipped from V and 8 bases from J, the junction kept 17 bases outside the gene matches. The CDR3 has 18 amino acids. The CDR3 spells CASSQAEVASGRSDEQFF. The CDR3 DNA is TGTGCCAGCAGCCAAGCAGAGGTTGCTAGCGGGAGGTCGGATGAGCAGTTCTTC.

The rearrangement joins TRBV28 to TRBJ1-4; D remains unclear. Trimming shortened V by 5 bases and J by 8 bases, and 9 bases separated the two germline ends. Germline lookup yields CDR1 MDHEN and CDR2 SYDVKM. This CDR3 contains 12 residues. CDR3: CASSISEEKLFF. In DNA form, the CDR3 reads TGTGCCAGCAGTATATCAGAGGAAAAACTGTTTTTT.